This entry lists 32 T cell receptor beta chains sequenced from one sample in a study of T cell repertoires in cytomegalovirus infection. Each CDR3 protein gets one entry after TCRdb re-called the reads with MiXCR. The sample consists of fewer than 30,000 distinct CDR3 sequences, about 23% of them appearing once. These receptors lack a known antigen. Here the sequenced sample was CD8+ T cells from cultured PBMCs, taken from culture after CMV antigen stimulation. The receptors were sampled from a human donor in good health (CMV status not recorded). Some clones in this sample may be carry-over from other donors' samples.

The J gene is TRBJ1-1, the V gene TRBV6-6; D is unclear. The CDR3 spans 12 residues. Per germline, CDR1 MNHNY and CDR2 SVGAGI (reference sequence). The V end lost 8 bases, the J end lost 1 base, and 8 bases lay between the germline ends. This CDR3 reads CASRHSNTEAFF. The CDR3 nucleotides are TGTGCCAGCCGACACTCGAACACTGAAGCTTTCTTT.

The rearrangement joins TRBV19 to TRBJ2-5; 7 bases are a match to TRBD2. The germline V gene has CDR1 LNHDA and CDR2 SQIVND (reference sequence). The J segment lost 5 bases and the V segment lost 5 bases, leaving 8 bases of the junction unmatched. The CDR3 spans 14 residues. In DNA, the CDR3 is TGTGCCAGTAGTCCCGGACTAGGCGAGGAGACCCAGTACTTC. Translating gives CASSPGLGEETQYF.

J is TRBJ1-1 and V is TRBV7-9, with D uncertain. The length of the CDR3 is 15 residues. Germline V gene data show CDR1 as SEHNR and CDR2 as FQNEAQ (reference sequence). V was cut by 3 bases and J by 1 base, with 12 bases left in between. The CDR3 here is CASSFIGRQNTEAFF. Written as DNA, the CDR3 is TGTGCCAGCAGCTTCATAGGACGACAGAACACTGAAGCTTTCTTT.

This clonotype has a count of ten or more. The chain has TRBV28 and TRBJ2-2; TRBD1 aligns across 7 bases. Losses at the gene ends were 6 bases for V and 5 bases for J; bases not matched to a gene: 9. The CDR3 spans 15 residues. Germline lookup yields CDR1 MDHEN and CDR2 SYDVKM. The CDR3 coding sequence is TGTGCCAGCAGGAAGGCAGGGACAGCTACCGGGGAGCTGTTTTTT. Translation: CASRKAGTATGELFF. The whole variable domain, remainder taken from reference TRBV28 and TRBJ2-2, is DVKVTQSSRYLVKRTGEKVFLECVQDMDHENMFWYRQDPGLGLRLIYFSYDVKMKEKGDIPEGYSVSREKKERFSLILESASTNQTSMYLCASRKAGTATGELFFGEGSRLTVL.

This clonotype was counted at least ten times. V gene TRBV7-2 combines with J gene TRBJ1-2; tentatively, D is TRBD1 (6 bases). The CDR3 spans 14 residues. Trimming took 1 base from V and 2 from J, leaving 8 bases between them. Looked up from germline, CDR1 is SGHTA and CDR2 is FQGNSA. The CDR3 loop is CASSLGTVNYGYTF. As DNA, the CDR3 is TGTGCCAGCAGCTTAGGGACAGTCAACTATGGCTACACCTTC.

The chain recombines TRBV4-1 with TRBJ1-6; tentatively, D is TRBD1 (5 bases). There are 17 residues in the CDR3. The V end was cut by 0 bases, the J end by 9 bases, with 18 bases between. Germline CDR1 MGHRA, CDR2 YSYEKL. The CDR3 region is CASSQDIPGQGGSPLHF. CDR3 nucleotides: TGCGCCAGCAGCCAAGATATCCCCGGGCAGGGTGGTTCACCCCTCCACTTT.

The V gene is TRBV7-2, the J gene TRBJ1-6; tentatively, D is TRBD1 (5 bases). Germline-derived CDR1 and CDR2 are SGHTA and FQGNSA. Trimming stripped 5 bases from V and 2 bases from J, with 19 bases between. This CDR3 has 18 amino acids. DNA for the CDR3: TGTGCCAGCAGCCAAGCCACCGGGGCGGGCGCCTATAATTCACCCCTCCACTTT. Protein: CASSQATGAGAYNSPLHF.

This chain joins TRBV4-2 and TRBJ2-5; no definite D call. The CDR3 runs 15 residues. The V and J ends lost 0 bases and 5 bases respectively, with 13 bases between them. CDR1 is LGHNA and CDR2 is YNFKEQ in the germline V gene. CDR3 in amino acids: CASSQDGRFGETQYF. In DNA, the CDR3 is TGTGCCAGCAGCCAAGATGGGCGGTTTGGGGAGACCCAGTACTTC.

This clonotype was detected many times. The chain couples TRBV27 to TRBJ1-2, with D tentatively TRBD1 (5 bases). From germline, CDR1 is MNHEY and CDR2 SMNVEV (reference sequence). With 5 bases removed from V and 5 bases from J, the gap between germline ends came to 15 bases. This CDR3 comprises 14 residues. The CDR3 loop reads CASSPSGTEYGYTF. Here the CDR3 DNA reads TGTGCCAGCAGTCCTTCCGGGACGGAGTATGGCTACACCTTC.

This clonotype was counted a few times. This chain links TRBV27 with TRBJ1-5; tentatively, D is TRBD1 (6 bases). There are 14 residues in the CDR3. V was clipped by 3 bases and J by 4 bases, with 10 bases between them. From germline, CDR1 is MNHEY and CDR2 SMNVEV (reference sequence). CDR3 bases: TGTGCCAGCAGTTTGCTAGGGGGAAATCAGCCCCAGCATTTT. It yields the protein CASSLLGGNQPQHF.

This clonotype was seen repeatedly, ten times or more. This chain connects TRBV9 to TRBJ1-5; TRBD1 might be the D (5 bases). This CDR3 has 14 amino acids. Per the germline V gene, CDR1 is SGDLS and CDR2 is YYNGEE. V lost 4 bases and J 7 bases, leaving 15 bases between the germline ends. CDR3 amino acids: CASSSRTGGQPQHF. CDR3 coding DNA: TGTGCCAGCAGCTCCCGGACGGGGGGGCAGCCCCAGCATTTT.

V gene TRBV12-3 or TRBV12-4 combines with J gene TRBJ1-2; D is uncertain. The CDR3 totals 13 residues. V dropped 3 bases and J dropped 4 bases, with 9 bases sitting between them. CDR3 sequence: CASSLVLSYGYTF. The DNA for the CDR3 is TGTGCCAGCAGTTTGGTACTGAGCTATGGCTACACCTTC.

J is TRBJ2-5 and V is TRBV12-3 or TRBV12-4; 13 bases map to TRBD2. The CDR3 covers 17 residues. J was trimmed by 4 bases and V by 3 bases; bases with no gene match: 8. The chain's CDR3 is CASSFWAGLAGRETQYF. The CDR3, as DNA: TGTGCCAGCAGTTTTTGGGCGGGACTAGCGGGGCGAGAGACCCAGTACTTC.

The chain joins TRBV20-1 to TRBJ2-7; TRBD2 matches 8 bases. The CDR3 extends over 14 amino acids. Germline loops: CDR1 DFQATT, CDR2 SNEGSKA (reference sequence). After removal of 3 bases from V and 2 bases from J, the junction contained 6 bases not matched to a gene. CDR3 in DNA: TGCAGTGCTAGCGTCGGGGGGGAACCCTACGAGCAGTACTTC. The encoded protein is CSASVGGEPYEQYF.

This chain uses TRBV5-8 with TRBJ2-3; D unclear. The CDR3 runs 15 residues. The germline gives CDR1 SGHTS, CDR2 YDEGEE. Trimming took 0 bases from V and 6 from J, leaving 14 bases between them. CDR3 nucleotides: TGTGCCAGCAGCTTGGGAGATCCCCGACCCGATACGCAGTATTTT. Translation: CASSLGDPRPDTQYF.

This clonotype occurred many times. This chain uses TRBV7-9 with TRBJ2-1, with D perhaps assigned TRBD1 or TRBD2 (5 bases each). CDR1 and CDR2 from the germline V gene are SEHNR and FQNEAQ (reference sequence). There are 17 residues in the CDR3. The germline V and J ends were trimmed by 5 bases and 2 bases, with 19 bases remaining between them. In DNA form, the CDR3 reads TGTGCCAGCAGCCTTAGGAGTGGGACCGCTACCTACAATGAGCAGTTCTTC. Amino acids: CASSLRSGTATYNEQFF. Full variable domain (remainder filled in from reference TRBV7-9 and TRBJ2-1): DTGVSQNPRHKITKRGQNVTFRCDPISEHNRLYWYRQTLGQGPEFLTYFQNEAQLEKSRLLSDRFSAERPKGSFSTLEIQRTEQGDSAMYLCASSLRSGTATYNEQFFGPGTRLTVL.

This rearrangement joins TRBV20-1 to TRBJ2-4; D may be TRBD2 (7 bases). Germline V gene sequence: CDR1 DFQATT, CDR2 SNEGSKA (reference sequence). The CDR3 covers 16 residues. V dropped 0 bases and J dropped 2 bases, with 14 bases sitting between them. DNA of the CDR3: TGCAGTGCTAGAGATTACCGGGGGGCTTCCAAAAACATTCAGTACTTC. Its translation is CSARDYRGASKNIQYF.

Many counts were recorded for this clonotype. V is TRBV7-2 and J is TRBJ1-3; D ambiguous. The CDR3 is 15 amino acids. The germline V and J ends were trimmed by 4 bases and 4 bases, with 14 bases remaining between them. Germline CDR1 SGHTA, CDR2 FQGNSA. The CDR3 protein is CASSSLGGYGNTIYF. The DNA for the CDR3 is TGTGCCAGCAGCTCCCTTGGAGGTTACGGAAACACCATATATTTT.

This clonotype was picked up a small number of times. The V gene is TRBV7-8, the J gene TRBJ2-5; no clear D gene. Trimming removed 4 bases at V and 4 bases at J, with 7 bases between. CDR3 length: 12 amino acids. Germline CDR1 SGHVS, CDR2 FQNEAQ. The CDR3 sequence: CASSSGRETQYF. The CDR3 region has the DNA TGTGCCAGCAGCTCCGGAAGAGAGACCCAGTACTTC.

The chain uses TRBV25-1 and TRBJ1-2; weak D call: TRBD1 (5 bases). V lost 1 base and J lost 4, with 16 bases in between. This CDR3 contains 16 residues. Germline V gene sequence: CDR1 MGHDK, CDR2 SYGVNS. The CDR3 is CASSESRFGGSYGYTF. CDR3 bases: TGTGCCAGCAGTGAATCGAGGTTTGGGGGATCCTATGGCTACACCTTC.

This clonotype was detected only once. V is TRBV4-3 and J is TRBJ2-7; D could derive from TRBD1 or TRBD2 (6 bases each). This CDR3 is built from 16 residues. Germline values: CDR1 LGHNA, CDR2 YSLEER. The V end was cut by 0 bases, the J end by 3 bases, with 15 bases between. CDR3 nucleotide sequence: TGCGCCAGCAGCCAAGATCGAGGGGGGAAAGGCTACGAGCAGTACTTC. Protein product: CASSQDRGGKGYEQYF.

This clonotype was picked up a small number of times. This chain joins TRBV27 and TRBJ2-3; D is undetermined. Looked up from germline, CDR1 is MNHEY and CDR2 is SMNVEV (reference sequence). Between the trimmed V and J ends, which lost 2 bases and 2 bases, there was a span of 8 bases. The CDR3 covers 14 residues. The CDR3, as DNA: TGTGCCAGCAGTTTAGGCAGGATCACAGATACGCAGTATTTT. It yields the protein CASSLGRITDTQYF.

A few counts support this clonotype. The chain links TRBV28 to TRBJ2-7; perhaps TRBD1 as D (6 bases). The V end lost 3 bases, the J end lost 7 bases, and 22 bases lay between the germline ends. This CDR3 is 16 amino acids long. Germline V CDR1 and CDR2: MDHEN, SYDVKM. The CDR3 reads CASSFPRRDMDREQYF. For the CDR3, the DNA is TGTGCCAGCAGTTTCCCCCGCCGGGACATGGATAGGGAGCAGTACTTC. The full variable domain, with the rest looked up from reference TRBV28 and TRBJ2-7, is DVKVTQSSRYLVKRTGEKVFLECVQDMDHENMFWYRQDPGLGLRLIYFSYDVKMKEKGDIPEGYSVSREKKERFSLILESASTNQTSMYLCASSFPRRDMDREQYFGPGTRLTVT.

The CDR3 DNA follows: TGTGCCAGCAGACCCCCGCGGGGGGGTTTCACCGGGGAGCTGTTTTTT. Translated: CASRPPRGGFTGELFF. This rearrangement joins TRBV2 to TRBJ2-2; 9 nucleotides match TRBD2. CDR1 SNHLY and CDR2 FYNNEI come from the germline V gene. Trimming at V came to 6 bases and at J to 4 bases, leaving 9 bases not matched to a gene. The CDR3 sequence is 16 residues long.

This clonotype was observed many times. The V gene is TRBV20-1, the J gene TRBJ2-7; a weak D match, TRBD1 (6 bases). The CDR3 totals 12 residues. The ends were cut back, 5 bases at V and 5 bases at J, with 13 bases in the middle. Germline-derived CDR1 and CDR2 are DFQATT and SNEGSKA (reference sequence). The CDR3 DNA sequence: TGCAGTGCTGGGGGCCAAACGCACGAGCAGTACTTC. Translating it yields CSAGGQTHEQYF.

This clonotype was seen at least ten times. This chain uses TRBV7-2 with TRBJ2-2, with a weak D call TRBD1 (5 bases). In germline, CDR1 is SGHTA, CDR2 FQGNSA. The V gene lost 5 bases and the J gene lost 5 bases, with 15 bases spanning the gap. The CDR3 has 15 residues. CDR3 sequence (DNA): TGTGCCAGCAGCCCACAATGGGGCTCTACCGGGGAGCTGTTTTTT. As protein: CASSPQWGSTGELFF.

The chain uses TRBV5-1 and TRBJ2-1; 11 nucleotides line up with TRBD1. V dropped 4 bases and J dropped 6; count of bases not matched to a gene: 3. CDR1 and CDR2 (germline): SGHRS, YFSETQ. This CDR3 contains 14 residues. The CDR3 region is CASSRTGGSNEQFF. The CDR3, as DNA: TGCGCCAGCAGCCGGACAGGGGGCTCCAATGAGCAGTTCTTC.

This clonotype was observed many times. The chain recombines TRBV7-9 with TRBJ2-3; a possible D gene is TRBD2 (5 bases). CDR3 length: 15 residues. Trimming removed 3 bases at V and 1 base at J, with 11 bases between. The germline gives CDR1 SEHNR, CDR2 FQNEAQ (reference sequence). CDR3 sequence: CASSFPTSGTDTQYF. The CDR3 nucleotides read TGTGCCAGCAGCTTTCCTACTAGTGGCACAGATACGCAGTATTTT.

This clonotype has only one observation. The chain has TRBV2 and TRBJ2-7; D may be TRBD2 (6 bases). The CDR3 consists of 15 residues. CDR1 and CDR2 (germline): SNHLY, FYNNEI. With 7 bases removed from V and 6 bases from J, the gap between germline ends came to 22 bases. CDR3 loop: CASNREEGNLGEQYF. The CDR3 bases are TGTGCCAGCAATAGGGAGGAGGGGAATCTGGGCGAGCAGTACTTC.

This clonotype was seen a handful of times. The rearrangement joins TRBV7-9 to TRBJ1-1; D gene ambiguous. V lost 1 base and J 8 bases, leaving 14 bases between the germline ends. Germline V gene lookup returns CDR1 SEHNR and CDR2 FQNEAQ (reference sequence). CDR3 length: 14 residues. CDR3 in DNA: TGTGCCAGCAGCTTAGACTACCACGGAGTAGAAGCTTTCTTT. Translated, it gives CASSLDYHGVEAFF. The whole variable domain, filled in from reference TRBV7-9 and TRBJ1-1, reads DTGVSQNPRHKITKRGQNVTFRCDPISEHNRLYWYRQTLGQGPEFLTYFQNEAQLEKSRLLSDRFSAERPKGSFSTLEIQRTEQGDSAMYLCASSLDYHGVEAFFGQGTRLTVV.

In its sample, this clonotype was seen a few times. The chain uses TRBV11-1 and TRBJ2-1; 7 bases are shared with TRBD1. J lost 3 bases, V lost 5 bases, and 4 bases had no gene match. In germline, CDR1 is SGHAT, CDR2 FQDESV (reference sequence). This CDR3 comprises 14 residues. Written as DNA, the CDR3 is TGTGCCAGCAGCCCTGGACAGGACTACAATGAGCAGTTCTTC. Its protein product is CASSPGQDYNEQFF.

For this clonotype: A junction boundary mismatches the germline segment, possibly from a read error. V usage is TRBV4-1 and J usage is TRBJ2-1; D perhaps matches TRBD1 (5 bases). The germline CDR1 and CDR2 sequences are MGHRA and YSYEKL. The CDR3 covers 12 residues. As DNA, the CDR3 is TGTGCCAGCAGCCCTACAGGCGGAGAGCAGTTCTTC. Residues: CASSPTGGEQFF.